The rows below give T cell receptor beta chains drawn from one sample of a study of response to subunit inactivated influenza vaccine. TCRdb passed the RT-PCR reads through MiXCR, listing each CDR3 protein once. The table lists some 600,000 distinct CDR3 sequences, 14% of them singletons. The material sequenced was PBMCs from blood, taken approximately 15 days before vaccination. The receptors here all came from a man between 50 and 59 years old who received an inactivated influenza vaccine. The CDR3 runs from the conserved cysteine through the conserved F or W.

v_gene	CDR3aa
TRBV7-8	CASSLRGQLPSDSNQPQHF
TRBV18	CASSDGQVPHNEQFF
TRBV18	CASSPIQGRTEAFF
TRBV2	CASYGEEQYF
TRBV9	CASSALGTSVREQFF
TRBV4-1	CASSLDGQGATPGEKLFF
TRBV4-3	CASSGTSGRARNEQFF
TRBV5-1	CASSLGVAGHNEQFF
TRBV28	CASSLYWTSGRWSTDTQYF
TRBV4-3	CASSQDLGTGKTGELFF
TRBV4-3	CASSPARDSLGYTF